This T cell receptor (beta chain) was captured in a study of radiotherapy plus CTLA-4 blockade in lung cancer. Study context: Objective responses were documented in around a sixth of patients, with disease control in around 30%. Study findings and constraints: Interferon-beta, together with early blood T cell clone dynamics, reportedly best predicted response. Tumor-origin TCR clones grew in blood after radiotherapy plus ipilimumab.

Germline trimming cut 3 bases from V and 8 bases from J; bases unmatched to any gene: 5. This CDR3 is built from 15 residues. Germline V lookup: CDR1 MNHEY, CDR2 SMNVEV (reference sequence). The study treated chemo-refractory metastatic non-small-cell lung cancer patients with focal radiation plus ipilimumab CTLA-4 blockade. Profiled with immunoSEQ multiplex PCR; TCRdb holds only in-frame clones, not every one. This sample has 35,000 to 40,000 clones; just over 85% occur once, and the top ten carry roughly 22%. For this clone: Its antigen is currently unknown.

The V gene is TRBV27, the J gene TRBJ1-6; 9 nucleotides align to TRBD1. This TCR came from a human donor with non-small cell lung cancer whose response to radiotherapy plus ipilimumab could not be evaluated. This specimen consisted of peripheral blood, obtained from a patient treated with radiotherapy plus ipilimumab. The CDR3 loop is CASSFWDRVDSPLHF. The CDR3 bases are TGTGCCAGCAGTTTCTGGGACAGGGTAGATTCACCCCTCCACTTT.